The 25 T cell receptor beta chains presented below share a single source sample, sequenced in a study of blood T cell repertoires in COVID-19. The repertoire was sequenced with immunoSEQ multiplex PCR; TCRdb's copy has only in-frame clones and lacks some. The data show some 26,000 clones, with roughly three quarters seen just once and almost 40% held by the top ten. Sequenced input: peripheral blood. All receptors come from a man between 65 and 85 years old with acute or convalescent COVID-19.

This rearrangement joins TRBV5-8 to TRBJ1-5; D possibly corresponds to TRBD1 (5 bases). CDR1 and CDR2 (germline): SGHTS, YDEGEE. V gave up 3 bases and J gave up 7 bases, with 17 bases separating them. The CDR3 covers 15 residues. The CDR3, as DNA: TGTGCCAGCAGCTCCCGGAGGGGATTTTACCAGCCCCAGCATTTT. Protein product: CASSSRRGFYQPQHF.

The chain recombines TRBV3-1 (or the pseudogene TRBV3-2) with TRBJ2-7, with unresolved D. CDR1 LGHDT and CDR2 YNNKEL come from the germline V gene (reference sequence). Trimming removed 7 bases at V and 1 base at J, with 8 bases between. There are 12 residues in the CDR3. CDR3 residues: CASKKTSYEQYF. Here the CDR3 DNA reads TGTGCCAGCAAGAAGACATCCTACGAGCAGTACTTC.

The DNA for the CDR3 is TGTGCCAGCAGCCCCGGACAGGGTTACAATGAGCAGTTCTTC. It yields the protein CASSPGQGYNEQFF. The chain uses TRBV28 and TRBJ2-1; TRBD1 matches at 8 bases. The CDR3 spans 14 residues. V gave up 6 bases and J gave up 4 bases; unmatched junction bases: 5. Per the germline V gene, CDR1 is MDHEN and CDR2 is SYDVKM.

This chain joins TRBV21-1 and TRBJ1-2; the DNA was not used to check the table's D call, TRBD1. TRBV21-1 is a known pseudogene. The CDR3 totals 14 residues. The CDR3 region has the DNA TGTGCCAGCAGCAACAGGGGGAAAAGGGTTGGCTACACCTTC. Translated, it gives CASSNRGKRVGYTF.

The CDR3 sequence: CASVLAGGNEQFF. CDR3 nucleotides: TGTGCCAGTGTACTAGCGGGGGGCAATGAGCAGTTCTTC. This chain uses TRBV28 with TRBJ2-1, with 12 nucleotides matching TRBD2. The ends lost 9 bases at V and 6 bases at J; junction bases unmatched: 3. CDR1 is MDHEN and CDR2 is SYDVKM in the germline V gene. The CDR3 spans 13 residues. The variable domain in full, with the rest retrieved from reference TRBV28 and TRBJ2-1, is DVKVTQSSRYLVKRTGEKVFLECVQDMDHENMFWYRQDPGLGLRLIYFSYDVKMKEKGDIPEGYSVSREKKERFSLILESASTNQTSMYLCASVLAGGNEQFFGPGTRLTVL.

DNA for the CDR3: TGTGCCAAGGGACTAGCGCAGGACGAGCAGTACTTC. This sequence encodes CAKGLAQDEQYF. The chain carries TRBV2 and TRBJ2-7; 10 bases are shared with TRBD2. V was clipped by 10 bases and J by 5 bases; unmatched bases: 5. The CDR3 runs to 12 residues. In germline, CDR1 is SNHLY, CDR2 FYNNEI.

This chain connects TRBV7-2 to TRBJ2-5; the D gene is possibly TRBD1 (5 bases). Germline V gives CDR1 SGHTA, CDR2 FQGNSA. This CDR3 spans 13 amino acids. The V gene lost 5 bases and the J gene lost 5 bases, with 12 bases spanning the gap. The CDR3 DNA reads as TGTGCCAGCAGCAATACAGGACCCGAGACCCAGTACTTC. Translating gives CASSNTGPETQYF.

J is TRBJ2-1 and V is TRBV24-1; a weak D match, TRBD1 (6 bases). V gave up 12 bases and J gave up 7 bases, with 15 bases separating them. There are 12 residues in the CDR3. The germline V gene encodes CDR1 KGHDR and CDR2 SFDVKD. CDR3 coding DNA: TGTGCCGCCGGAGGACAGTTTAATGAGCAGTTCTTC. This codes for CAAGGQFNEQFF.

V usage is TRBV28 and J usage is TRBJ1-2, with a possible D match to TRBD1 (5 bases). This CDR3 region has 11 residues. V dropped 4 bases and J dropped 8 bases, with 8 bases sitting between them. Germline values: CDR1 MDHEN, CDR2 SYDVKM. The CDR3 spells CASSSDTGYTF. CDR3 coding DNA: TGTGCCAGCAGTTCGGACACAGGCTACACCTTC.

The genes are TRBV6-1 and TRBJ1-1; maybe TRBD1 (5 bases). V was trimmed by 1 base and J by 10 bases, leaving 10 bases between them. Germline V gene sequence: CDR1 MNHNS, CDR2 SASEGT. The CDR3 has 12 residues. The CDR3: CASSEETARAFF. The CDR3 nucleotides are TGTGCCAGCAGTGAAGAGACAGCACGAGCTTTCTTT.

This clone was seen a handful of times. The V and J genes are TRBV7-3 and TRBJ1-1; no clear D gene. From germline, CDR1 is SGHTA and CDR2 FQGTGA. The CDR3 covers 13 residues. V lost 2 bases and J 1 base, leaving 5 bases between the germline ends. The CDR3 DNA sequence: TGTGCCAGCAGCTTAGAGGGGAACACTGAAGCTTTCTTT. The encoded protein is CASSLEGNTEAFF. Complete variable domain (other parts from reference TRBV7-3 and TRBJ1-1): GAGVSQTPSNKVTEKGKYVELRCDPISGHTALYWYRQSLGQGPEFLIYFQGTGAADDSGLPNDRFFAVRPEGSVSTLKIQRTERGDSAVYLCASSLEGNTEAFFGQGTRLTVV.

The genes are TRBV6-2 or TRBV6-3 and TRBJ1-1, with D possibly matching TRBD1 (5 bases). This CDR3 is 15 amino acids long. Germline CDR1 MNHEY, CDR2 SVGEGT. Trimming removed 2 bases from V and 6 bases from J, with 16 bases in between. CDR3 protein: CASSYAGTSRAEAFF. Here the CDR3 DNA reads TGTGCCAGCAGTTACGCGGGGACTTCCAGGGCTGAAGCTTTCTTT.

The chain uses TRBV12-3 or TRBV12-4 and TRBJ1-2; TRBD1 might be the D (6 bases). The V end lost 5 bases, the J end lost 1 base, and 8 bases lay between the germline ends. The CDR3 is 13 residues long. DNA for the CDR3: TGTGCCAGCAGTAGGACAGTTAACTATGGCTACACCTTC. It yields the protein CASSRTVNYGYTF.

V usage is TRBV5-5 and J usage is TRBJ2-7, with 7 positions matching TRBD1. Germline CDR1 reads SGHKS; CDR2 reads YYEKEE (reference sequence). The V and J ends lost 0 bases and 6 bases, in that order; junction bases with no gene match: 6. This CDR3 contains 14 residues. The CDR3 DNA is TGTGCCAGCAGCTTGGAGACAGGGTTCTCCGAGCAGTACTTC. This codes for CASSLETGFSEQYF. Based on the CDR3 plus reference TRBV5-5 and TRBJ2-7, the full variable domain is DAGVTQSPTHLIKTRGQQVTLRCSPISGHKSVSWYQQVLGQGPQFIFQYYEKEERGRGNFPDRFSARQFPNYSSELNVNALLLGDSALYLCASSLETGFSEQYFGPGTRLTVT.

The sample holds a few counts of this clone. The CDR3 bases are TGTGCCAGCAGCTTAGGGGCAGGGGGCACTGAAGCTTTCTTT. This encodes CASSLGAGGTEAFF. The chain is built from TRBV7-2 and TRBJ1-1; 7 bases line up with TRBD1. Germline assignment: CDR1 SGHTA and CDR2 FQGNSA. V shed 1 base, J shed 4 bases, and the junction held 3 bases outside the gene matches. The CDR3 is 14 amino acids.

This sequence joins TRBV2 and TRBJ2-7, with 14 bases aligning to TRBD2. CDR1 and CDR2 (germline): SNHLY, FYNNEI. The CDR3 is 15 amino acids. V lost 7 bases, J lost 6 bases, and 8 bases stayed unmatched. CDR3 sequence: CASNRGTSGSPEQYF. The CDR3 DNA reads TGTGCCAGCAACCGAGGGACTAGCGGGAGTCCCGAGCAGTACTTC.

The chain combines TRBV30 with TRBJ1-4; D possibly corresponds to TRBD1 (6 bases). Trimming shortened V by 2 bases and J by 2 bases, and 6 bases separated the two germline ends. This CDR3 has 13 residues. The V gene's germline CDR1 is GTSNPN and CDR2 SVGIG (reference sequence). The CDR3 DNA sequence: TGTGCCTGGAGTAGGGGGACTAATGAAAAACTGTTTTTT. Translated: CAWSRGTNEKLFF. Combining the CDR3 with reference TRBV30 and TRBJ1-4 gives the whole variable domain SQTIHQWPATLVQPVGSPLSLECTVEGTSNPNLYWYRQAAGRGLQLLFYSVGIGQISSEVPQNLSASRPQDRQFILSSKKLLLSDSGFYLCAWSRGTNEKLFFGSGTQLSVL.

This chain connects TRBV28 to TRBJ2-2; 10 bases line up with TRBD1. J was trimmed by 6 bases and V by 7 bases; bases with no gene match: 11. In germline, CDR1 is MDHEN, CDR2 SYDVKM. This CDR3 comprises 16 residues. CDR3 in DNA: TGTGCCAGCAATGGGGACAGGGGTCATCTTCCCGGGGAGCTGTTTTTT. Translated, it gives CASNGDRGHLPGELFF.

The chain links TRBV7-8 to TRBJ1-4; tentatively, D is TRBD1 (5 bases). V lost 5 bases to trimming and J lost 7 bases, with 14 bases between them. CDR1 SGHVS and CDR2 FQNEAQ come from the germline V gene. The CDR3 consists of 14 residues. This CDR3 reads CASSLYGGGEKLFF. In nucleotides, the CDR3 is TGTGCCAGCAGCCTTTATGGGGGAGGTGAAAAACTGTTTTTT.

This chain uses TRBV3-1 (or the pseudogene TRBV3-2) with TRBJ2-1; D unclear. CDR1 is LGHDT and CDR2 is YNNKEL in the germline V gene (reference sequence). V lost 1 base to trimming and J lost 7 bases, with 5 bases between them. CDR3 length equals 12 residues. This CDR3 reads CASSQGENEQFF. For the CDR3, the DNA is TGTGCCAGCAGCCAAGGAGAGAATGAGCAGTTCTTC.

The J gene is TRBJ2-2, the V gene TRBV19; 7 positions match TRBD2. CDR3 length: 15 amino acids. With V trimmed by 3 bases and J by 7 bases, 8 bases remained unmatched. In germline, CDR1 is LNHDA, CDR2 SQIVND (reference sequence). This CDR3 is CASSILTSGGGELFF. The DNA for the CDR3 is TGTGCCAGTAGTATCCTTACCTCGGGGGGCGGGGAGCTGTTTTTT.

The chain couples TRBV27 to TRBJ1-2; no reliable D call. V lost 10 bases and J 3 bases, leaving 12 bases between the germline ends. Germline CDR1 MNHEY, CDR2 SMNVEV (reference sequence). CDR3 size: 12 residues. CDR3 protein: CATGVEDYGYTF. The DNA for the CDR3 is TGTGCCACCGGGGTGGAAGACTATGGCTACACCTTC.

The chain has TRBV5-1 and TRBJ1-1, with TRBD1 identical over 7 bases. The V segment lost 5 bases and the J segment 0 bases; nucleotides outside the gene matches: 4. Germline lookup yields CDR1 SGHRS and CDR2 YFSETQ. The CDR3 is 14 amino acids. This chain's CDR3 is CASRQTGLNTEAFF. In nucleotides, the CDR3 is TGCGCCAGCAGGCAGACAGGGCTGAACACTGAAGCTTTCTTT.

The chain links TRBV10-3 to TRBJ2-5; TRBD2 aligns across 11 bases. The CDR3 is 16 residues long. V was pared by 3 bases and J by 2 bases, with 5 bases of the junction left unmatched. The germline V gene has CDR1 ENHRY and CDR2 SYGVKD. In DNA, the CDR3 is TGTGCCATCAGTGATTATGGGACTAGCGGACAAGAGACCCAGTACTTC. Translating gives CAISDYGTSGQETQYF.

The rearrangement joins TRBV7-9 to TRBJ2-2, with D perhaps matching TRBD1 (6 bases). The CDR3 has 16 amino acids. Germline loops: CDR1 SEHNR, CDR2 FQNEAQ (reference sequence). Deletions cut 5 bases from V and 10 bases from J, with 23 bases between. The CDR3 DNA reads TGTGCCAGCAGCACTCGACAGGTCCTCAGCCGCGAGGAGCTGTTTTTT. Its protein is CASSTRQVLSREELFF.